Below, one T cell receptor (beta chain) is given with its context. These data belong to a study of shared clonotypes between healthy human individuals. CDR3 length equals 15 residues. With V trimmed by 1 base and J by 5 bases, 5 bases remained unmatched. Per the germline V gene, CDR1 is SGHTA and CDR2 is FQGNSA. Sequencing used immunoSEQ multiplex PCR; TCRdb keeps in-frame clones, though not all of them. The repertoire holds roughly 2.5 million clones, with around nine tenths as singletons. The clonotype originates from a young man in good health. J is TRBJ1-1 and V is TRBV7-2; 9 positions agree with TRBD1. The sequenced sample consisted of naive CD4+ T cells sorted from blood. Subset reported: CD45RA+ positively selected. The CDR3 protein is CASSLGRGTGTEAFF. The CDR3 DNA reads as TGTGCCAGCAGCTTAGGAAGAGGGACAGGGACTGAAGCTTTCTTT.